This T cell receptor (beta chain) was identified in a study of T-cell reconstitution after alpha-beta-depleted transplantation in children. This clonotype was seen at least ten times. Its antigen remains unidentified. Whole-study results and caveats: By about two months after transplant, alpha-beta T cells reportedly arose from several hundred graft clones that had expanded. Several patients had high TCRbeta diversity at day 60; it came from surviving recipient T cells and thymic progenitors.

Germline V gene sequence: CDR1 LGHNA, CDR2 YSLEER. Trimming stripped 1 base from V and 7 bases from J, with 11 bases between. This CDR3 is 14 amino acids long. The authors prepared the TCRbeta library with unique molecular identifiers. TCRdb called the PCR reads again in MiXCR, with one record for every CDR3 protein. The data contain roughly 32,000 distinct CDR3 sequences, under 8% of them singletons. The chain is built from TRBV4-3 and TRBJ2-1, with D maybe TRBD1 (6 bases). This specimen consisted of peripheral blood, obtained 60 days after TCRalphabeta/CD19-depleted stem cell transplant. The clonotype was recovered from a child less than two years old who had a stem cell transplant for acute myeloid leukemia, so the T cells may come from the graft donor. The DNA for the CDR3 is TGCGCCAGCAGCCAAGCCCTAGGGGGAAATGAGCAGTTCTTC. It translates to CASSQALGGNEQFF.